The rows below give T cell receptor beta chains drawn from one sample of a study of graft-versus-host responses after intestinal transplantation. These receptors' antigens are unknown. Libraries were prepared by immunoSEQ multiplex PCR; TCRdb keeps only in-frame clonotypes and omits some of them. The sample contains under 130,000 clones, over 85% of which appear only once. Source: unstimulated CD8+ T cells sorted from spleen or lymph node cells, taken before intestinal transplant. Source of these receptors: a human donor who received an intestinal transplant. CDR3s include the opening cysteine and the closing phenylalanine or tryptophan. A D gene is named only where the DNA matches it firmly. Some rows have no size entry. The others give once, few or many, or a class for an expanded clone.

TRBV4-1,TRBD1,TRBJ1-1,once,TGCGCCAGCAGCCCCCGACAGGGGGCGCGAACTGAAGCTTTCTTT,CASSPRQGARTEAFF
TRBV7-9,-,TRBJ1-6,once,TGTGCCAGCAGCTGGGCCCAGGGGCGAAATTCACCCCTCCACTTT,CASSWAQGRNSPLHF
TRBV29-1,TRBD1,TRBJ1-1,-,TGCAGCGTCCGGACAGGGGGCCAGAACACTGAAGCTTTCTTT,CSVRTGGQNTEAFF
TRBV2,-,TRBJ1-3,-,TGTGCCAGCAGTGAAAGAGGAAACACCATATATTTT,CASSERGNTIYF
TRBV11-2,-,TRBJ2-1,-,TGTGCCAGCAGCAAAAGATCGCAATACAATGAGCAGTTCTTC,CASSKRSQYNEQFF
TRBV19,-,TRBJ2-7,-,TGTGCCAGTAGTATTTCGGGGGCCTACGAGCAGTACTTC,CASSISGAYEQYF
TRBV7-9,TRBD1,TRBJ2-7,-,TGTGCCAGCAGCTTAGGGGGACAGGCGAGCTCCTACGAGCAGTACTTC,CASSLGGQASSYEQYF
TRBV2,TRBD2,TRBJ2-1,-,TGTGCCAGCAGTGTTGTGGGGGGGTCGAACAATGAGCAGTTCTTC,CASSVVGGSNNEQFF
TRBV29-1,TRBD1,TRBJ1-1,-,TGCAGCGTCCCGGGACAGACTAACACTGAAGCTTTCTTT,CSVPGQTNTEAFF
TRBV19,-,TRBJ2-3,once,TGTGCCAGTAGTATTCTAGCTGAACCCCCTGATACGCAGTATTTT,CASSILAEPPDTQYF
TRBV4-2,-,TRBJ1-1,-,TGTGCCAGCAGCCAAGATCTGAATGATAGGGACGTTGAAGCTTTCTTT,CASSQDLNDRDVEAFF
TRBV5-4,-,TRBJ2-3,once,TGTGCCAGCAGCTCGGGCACAGATACGCAGTATTTT,CASSSGTDTQYF